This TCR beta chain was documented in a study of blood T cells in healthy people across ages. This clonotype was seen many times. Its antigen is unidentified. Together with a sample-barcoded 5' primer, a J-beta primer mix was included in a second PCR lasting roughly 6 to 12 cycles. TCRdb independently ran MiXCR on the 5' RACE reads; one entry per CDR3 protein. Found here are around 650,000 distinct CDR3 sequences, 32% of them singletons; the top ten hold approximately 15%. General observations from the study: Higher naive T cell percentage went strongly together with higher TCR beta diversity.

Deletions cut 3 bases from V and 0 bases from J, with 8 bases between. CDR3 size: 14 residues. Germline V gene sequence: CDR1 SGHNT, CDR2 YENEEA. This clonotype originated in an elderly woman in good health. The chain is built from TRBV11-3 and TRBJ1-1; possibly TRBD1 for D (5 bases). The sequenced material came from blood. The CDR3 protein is CASSLGRMNTEAFF. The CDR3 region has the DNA TGTGCCAGCAGCTTGGGACGGATGAACACTGAAGCTTTCTTT.